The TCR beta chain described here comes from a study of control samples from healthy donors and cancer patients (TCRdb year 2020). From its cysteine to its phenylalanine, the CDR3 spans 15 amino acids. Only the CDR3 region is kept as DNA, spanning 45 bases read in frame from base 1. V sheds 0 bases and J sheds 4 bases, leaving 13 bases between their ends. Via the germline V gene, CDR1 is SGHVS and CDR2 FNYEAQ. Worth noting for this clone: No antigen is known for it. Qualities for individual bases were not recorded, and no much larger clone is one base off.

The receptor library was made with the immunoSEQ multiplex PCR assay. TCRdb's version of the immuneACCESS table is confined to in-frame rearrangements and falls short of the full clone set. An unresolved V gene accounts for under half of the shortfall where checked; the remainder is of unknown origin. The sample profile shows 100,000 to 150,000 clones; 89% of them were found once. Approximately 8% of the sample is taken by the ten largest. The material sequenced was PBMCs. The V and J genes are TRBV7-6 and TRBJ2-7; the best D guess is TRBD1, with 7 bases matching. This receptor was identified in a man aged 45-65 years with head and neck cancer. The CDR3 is CASSLAWRGPYEQYF. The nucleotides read TGTGCCAGCAGCTTAGCGTGGAGGGGGCCATACGAGCAGTACTTC. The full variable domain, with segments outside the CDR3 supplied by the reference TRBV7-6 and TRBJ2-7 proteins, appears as GAGVSQSPRYKVTKRGQDVALRCDPISGHVSLYWYRQALGQGPEFLTYFNYEAQQDKSGLPNDRFSAERPEGSISTLTIQRTEQRDSAMYRCASSLAWRGPYEQYFGPGTRLTVT.